This T cell receptor beta chain appears in the sequencing data of a study of response to subunit inactivated influenza vaccine. The ends lost 7 bases at V and 5 bases at J; junction bases unmatched: 2. CDR1 and CDR2 (germline): SNHLY, FYNNEI. The CDR3 length is 12 residues. One entry per CDR3 protein, called by TCRdb with MiXCR from the RT-PCR reads. Counted here are a few hundred thousand distinct CDR3 sequences, roughly 20% occurring once; the ten biggest clones make up about a tenth. This clonotype has ten or more counts. This TCR derives from a man aged 50 to 69 who received an inactivated influenza vaccine. The chain links TRBV2 to TRBJ1-1, with TRBD1 matching 9 bases. Sequenced here: PBMCs from blood, sampled less than 22 months after vaccination. DNA of the CDR3: TGTGCCAGCAAGACAGGGGGAACTGAAGCTTTCTTT. Translated, it gives CASKTGGTEAFF.